This is a list of T cell receptor beta chains from one sample in a study of cytomegalovirus exposure and HLA in healthy donors. Measured with immunoSEQ multiplex PCR; TCRdb has only the in-frame clones, and not every one. The repertoire holds around 90,000 clones, with approximately 79% as singletons. Source material: PBMCs. These receptors were taken from a man aged 25 to 45 in good health and CMV-seronegative. Both conserved end residues are part of each CDR3. A D gene is named only where the DNA matches it firmly. Clone size is shown for a subset of rows, as once, few, many or a class of expanded clone.

D	size	J	V	DNA	CDR3
TRBD1	-	TRBJ1-1	TRBV30	TGTGCCTGGCTGCCTCGGACAGGGGGCAACACTGAAGCTTTCTTT	CAWLPRTGGNTEAFF
TRBD2	-	TRBJ2-7	TRBV10-3	TGTGCCATCAGTGAACCCGGCAGGGAGGGATACGAGCAGTACTTC	CAISEPGREGYEQYF
-	-	TRBJ1-1	TRBV30	TGTGCCTGGAGGAGGGCGATGAACACTGAAGCTTTCTTT	CAWRRAMNTEAFF
TRBD1	-	TRBJ1-1	TRBV7-9	TGTGCCAGCAGCTTACAGGCAGGGGGCACTGAAGCTTTCTTT	CASSLQAGGTEAFF
-	-	TRBJ2-6	TRBV30	TGTGCCTGGAAGGTCAAGGGGGGGGCTGGGGCCAACGTCCTGACTTTC	CAWKVKGGAGANVLTF
-	-	TRBJ1-6	TRBV21-1	TGTGCCAGCAGCAAACGAGTCGGGACAGGGGGCGCCTGGTATCGGGGATCACCCCTCCACTTT	CASSKRVGTGGAWYRGSPLHF
TRBD1	-	TRBJ2-2	TRBV19	TGTGCCAGTAGGATACCCGGGACAGGGGGGACCGGGGAGCTGTTTTTT	CASRIPGTGGTGELFF
TRBD1	-	TRBJ1-2	TRBV5-1	TGCGCCAGCTCGACTCCGGGACAGGAAGTCTATGGCTACACCTTC	CASSTPGQEVYGYTF
TRBD2	-	TRBJ2-2	TRBV4-3	TGCGCCAGCAGCCCCCAGGGGACTAGCTTTAACACCGGGGAGCTGTTTTTT	CASSPQGTSFNTGELFF
-	-	TRBJ2-7	TRBV18	TGTGCCAGCTCACCTCGGGGGAGCGACCCTACCTACGAGCAGTACTTC	CASSPRGSDPTYEQYF
TRBD1	-	TRBJ1-5	TRBV6-5	TGTGCCAGCGGGGGACAGGGGCGAAATAATCAGCCCCAGCATTTT	CASGGQGRNNQPQHF
-	-	TRBJ1-3	TRBV6-5	TGTGCCAGCAGTTACTCGGCAGGGTCGGGAAACACCATATATTTT	CASSYSAGSGNTIYF
TRBD2	few	TRBJ2-5	TRBV28	TGTGCCAGCAGTTACCTTTGGGGGGGGGATAAAGAGACCCAGTACTTC	CASSYLWGGDKETQYF
TRBD1	-	TRBJ1-5	TRBV27	TGTGCCAGCAAGGGGTCGGGGGACAGGTACCTCAATCAGCCCCAGCATTTT	CASKGSGDRYLNQPQHF
TRBD1	-	TRBJ2-3	TRBV7-6	TGTGCCAGCAGCTCCCGATCGGGGACAGGGTTCGATACGCAGTATTTT	CASSSRSGTGFDTQYF
TRBD1	-	TRBJ1-6	TRBV2	TGTGCCAGTTCACCGGACAGGGGAATGACACCCCTCCACTTT	CASSPDRGMTPLHF
TRBD1	-	TRBJ2-2	TRBV5-6	TGTGCCAGCAGCTATTTCCGGGACAGACTCACCGGGGAGCTGTTTTTT	CASSYFRDRLTGELFF
-	-	TRBJ1-2	TRBV9	TGTGCCAGCAGCGTAGGAGCTGGCAGCGTCTCCTATGGCTACACCTTC	CASSVGAGSVSYGYTF
-	-	TRBJ1-1	TRBV7-2	TGTGCCAGCAGCTTAGGGAGAGGGCTGGGCACTGAAGCTTTCTTT	CASSLGRGLGTEAFF
-	-	TRBJ2-3	TRBV27	TGTGCCAGCAGTTTCAGGGGAGATACGCAGTATTTT	CASSFRGDTQYF
-	-	TRBJ2-5	TRBV9	TGTGCCAGCAGCCCCCTCAGCCAAGAGACCCAGTACTTC	CASSPLSQETQYF
-	-	TRBJ1-3	TRBV7-2	TGTGCCAGCCGACATAGCTCTGGAAACACCATATATTTT	CASRHSSGNTIYF
-	-	TRBJ1-2	TRBV28	TGTGCCAGCAGTCCCCCCAGGTACGACTATGGCTACACCTTC	CASSPPRYDYGYTF
TRBD1	-	TRBJ1-4	TRBV19	TGTGCCAGTAGTGACCCGGGGACAGTTAGTGAAAAACTGTTTTTT	CASSDPGTVSEKLFF
-	-	TRBJ1-6	TRBV2	TGTGCCAGCAGTGGCGGGACCTATAATTCACCCCTCCACTTT	CASSGGTYNSPLHF
-	-	TRBJ1-2	TRBV29-1	TGCAGCGTTGAATGGGGGGGGGCTAACTATGGCTACACCTTC	CSVEWGGANYGYTF
-	-	TRBJ1-1	TRBV5-5	TGTGCCAGCAGCTTGATAAACACTGAAGCTTTCTTT	CASSLINTEAFF
TRBD1	-	TRBJ1-6	TRBV11-2	TGTGCCAGCAGCTTAGTCCGACAGGGAGGATCACCCCTCCACTTT	CASSLVRQGGSPLHF
TRBD2	once	TRBJ2-7	TRBV27	TGTGCCAGCAGTTTGCAGGCAGCGGGGGAGCAGTACTTC	CASSLQAAGEQYF
-	-	TRBJ2-1	TRBV15	TGTGCCACCAGCAGAGATCGGGGGAGAGGGGTTAATGAGCAGTTCTTC	CATSRDRGRGVNEQFF
TRBD1	-	TRBJ1-1	TRBV5-4	TGTGCCAGCAGCGACCGGGACAGGGGAGGGGACACTGAAGCTTTCTTT	CASSDRDRGGDTEAFF
-	-	TRBJ2-2	TRBV6-5	TGTGCCAGCAAGACAGGGAACACCGGGGAGCTGTTTTTT	CASKTGNTGELFF
TRBD1	few	TRBJ1-5	TRBV2	TGTGCCAGCAGTGCGACAGGGGATTATAGCAATCAGCCCCAGCATTTT	CASSATGDYSNQPQHF
-	-	TRBJ1-2	TRBV18	TGTGCCAGCTCACCACTGGACATCTATGGCTACACCTTC	CASSPLDIYGYTF
-	-	TRBJ1-5	TRBV7-2	TGTGCCAGCAGCCCCCGACAGGATAGTCAGCCCCAGCATTTT	CASSPRQDSQPQHF
-	few	TRBJ2-3	TRBV4-1	TGCGCCAGCAGCCAGGGCCCCCCGGGACTCAGTGACGCCCGGGTCACAGATACGCAGTATTTT	CASSQGPPGLSDARVTDTQYF
TRBD1	few	TRBJ2-3	TRBV4-1	TGCGCCAGCAGCCAGATTACGACAGGGATCCGCACAGATACGCAGTATTTT	CASSQITTGIRTDTQYF
-	-	TRBJ1-5	TRBV28	TGTGCCAGCATGCTGGGGGGGATTTATAGCAATCAGCCCCAGCATTTT	CASMLGGIYSNQPQHF
-	few	TRBJ1-1	TRBV6-1	TGTGCCAGCAGTGTAGTAGTTATTGAAGCTTTCTTT	CASSVVVIEAFF
TRBD2	-	TRBJ2-7	TRBV5-6	TGTGCCAGCAGCTTGTATGCTACCGGGACTACCTACGAGCAGTACTTC	CASSLYATGTTYEQYF
-	few	TRBJ2-2	TRBV7-9	TGTGCCAGCAGCTTAGAAGGGGACGGGGAGCTGTTTTTT	CASSLEGDGELFF
TRBD1	-	TRBJ2-1	TRBV9	TGTGCCAGCAGCGTGGAAGCCCGACAGGGGGTGGACAATGAGCAGTTCTTC	CASSVEARQGVDNEQFF
-	-	TRBJ1-1	TRBV5-8	TGTGCCAGCAGCTTGTGGGCCAAGAACACTGAAGCTTTCTTT	CASSLWAKNTEAFF